Shown below are 7 T cell receptor beta chains from a single sample sequenced in a study of regulatory T cells in long-lasting Graves disease. TCR beta libraries were built with iRepertoire HTBI primers and Arm-PCR of CDR3 regions. TCRdb reanalysed the multiplex PCR reads using MiXCR and keeps one entry per CDR3 protein. The sample carries 360,000 or so distinct CDR3 sequences, roughly 20% recorded once. The time point: persistent/refractory GD, antithyroid drugs over 5 years with positive TRAb. Researchers made the TCR library from RNA that was extracted from PBMCs. The source material was peripheral blood mononuclear cells (PBMCs), sampled when the disease was refractory, from a patient treated with antithyroid drugs. The receptors were sampled from a woman aged 40-49 years with Graves disease.

This clonotype was counted only a few times. The gene calls are TRBV9 and TRBJ1-2; the match to TRBD1 covers 10 bases. The CDR3 consists of 14 residues. Germline lookup yields CDR1 SGDLS and CDR2 YYNGEE. The trim removed 4 bases at V and 8 bases at J, leaving 8 bases unmatched. The CDR3: CASSPRQGAWGYTF. CDR3 nucleotides: TGTGCCAGCAGCCCCAGACAGGGGGCATGGGGCTACACCTTC.

At least ten counts were recorded for this clonotype. V gene TRBV28 combines with J gene TRBJ2-5; TRBD1 agrees at 7 bases. The CDR3 length is 13 residues. Germline loops: CDR1 MDHEN, CDR2 SYDVKM. Trimming cost V 3 bases and J 7 bases; bases outside gene matches: 5. CDR3 protein: CASSFSTGVTQYF. The DNA for the CDR3 is TGTGCCAGCAGTTTTAGTACAGGGGTGACCCAGTACTTC.

This clonotype has just a few counts. CDR3 DNA sequence: TGTGCCTGGAGTGTAGAGACAGGGAGAAGCTCCTACGAGCAGTACTTC. It specifies CAWSVETGRSSYEQYF. The V and J genes are TRBV30 and TRBJ2-7, with 7 bases aligning to TRBD1. CDR1 is GTSNPN and CDR2 is SVGIG in the germline V gene (reference sequence). The CDR3 runs to 16 residues. The trim removed 0 bases at V and 0 bases at J, leaving 8 bases unmatched.

On this clonotype itself: A much larger clone differs from this one at a single base, so this may be a read error. This sequence joins TRBV5-1 and TRBJ2-7; D gene uncertain. Trimming took 0 bases from V and 6 from J, leaving 13 bases between them. This CDR3 contains 14 residues. Germline V gene sequence: CDR1 SGHRS, CDR2 YFSETQ. This CDR3 is CASSLAASLCEQYF. CDR3 coding DNA: TGCGCCAGCAGCTTGGCCGCGAGCTTATGCGAGCAGTACTTC.

This clonotype came up a few times. V gene TRBV30 combines with J gene TRBJ1-1; D remains ambiguous. Trimming removed 1 base from V and 6 bases from J, with 9 bases in between. CDR1 and CDR2 from the germline V gene are GTSNPN and SVGIG (reference sequence). The CDR3 extends over 12 amino acids. CDR3 DNA: TGTGCCTGGAGTGGGCGGAAACCTGAAGCTTTCTTT. Translating gives CAWSGRKPEAFF.

The J gene is TRBJ2-5, the V gene TRBV28, with D perhaps matching TRBD2 (5 bases). CDR3 length equals 13 residues. Germline V gives CDR1 MDHEN, CDR2 SYDVKM. The V end lost 7 bases, the J end lost 5 bases, and 14 bases lay between the germline ends. The CDR3 nucleotides are TGTGCCAGCACCCTCCTTCCGGGGGAGACCCAGTACTTC. It translates to CASTLLPGETQYF.

This clonotype was detected ten times or more. V gene TRBV6-1 combines with J gene TRBJ1-5; 8 bases match TRBD1. V shed 7 bases, J shed 2 bases, and the junction held 7 bases outside the gene matches. This CDR3 comprises 15 residues. CDR1 and CDR2 from the germline V gene are MNHNS and SASEGT. The CDR3 is CASTTPGQGNQPQHF. CDR3 DNA: TGTGCCAGCACCACGCCGGGACAGGGCAATCAGCCCCAGCATTTT.